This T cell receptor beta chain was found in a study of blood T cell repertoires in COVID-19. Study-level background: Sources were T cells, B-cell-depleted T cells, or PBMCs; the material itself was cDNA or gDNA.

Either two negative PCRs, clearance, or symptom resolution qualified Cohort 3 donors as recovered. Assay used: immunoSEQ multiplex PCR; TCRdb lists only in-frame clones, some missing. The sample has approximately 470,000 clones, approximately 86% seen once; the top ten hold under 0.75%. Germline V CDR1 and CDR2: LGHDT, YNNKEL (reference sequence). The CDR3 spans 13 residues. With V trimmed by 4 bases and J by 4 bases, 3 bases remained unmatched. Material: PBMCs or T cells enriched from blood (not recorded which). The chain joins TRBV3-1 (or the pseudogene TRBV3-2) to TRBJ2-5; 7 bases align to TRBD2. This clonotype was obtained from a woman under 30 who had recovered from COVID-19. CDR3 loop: CASSPTGGETQYF. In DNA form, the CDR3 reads TGTGCCAGCAGCCCCACGGGGGGAGAGACCCAGTACTTC.